This is a list of T cell receptor beta chains from one sample in a study of cytomegalovirus exposure and HLA in healthy donors. Sequencing was performed with immunoSEQ multiplex PCR; in TCRdb, only in-frame clones are kept and a portion is missing. There are approximately 280,000 clones in the sample; around 85% occur only once, and roughly 1% lies in the top ten. Sequencing used PBMCs. The source is a woman under 30 in good health and CMV-seronegative. The CDR3 runs from the conserved cysteine through the conserved F or W. Fields, in order: V gene, clone size, J gene, D gene, CDR3 protein, CDR3 DNA. A D gene is named only where the DNA matches it firmly. Size is stated for part of the rows, as once, few or many counts, or as a class when the clone is expanded.

>TRBV2|.|TRBJ1-1|TRBD1
CASTRDSYTEAFF
TGTGCCAGCACCCGGGACAGCTACACTGAAGCTTTCTTT
>TRBV5-1|.|TRBJ2-1|TRBD2
CASSPGLEGDEQFF
TGCGCCAGCAGCCCCGGACTAGAAGGGGATGAGCAGTTCTTC
>TRBV27|.|TRBJ2-3|.
CASSLTPVSTDTQYF
TGTGCCAGCAGTTTGACACCTGTTAGCACAGATACGCAGTATTTT
>TRBV29-1|.|TRBJ2-3|TRBD1
CSVEDGTGNADTQYF
TGCAGCGTTGAAGATGGGACAGGGAACGCAGATACGCAGTATTTT
>TRBV11-2|.|TRBJ2-7|TRBD2
CASSEDVGRVYEQYF
TGTGCCAGCAGCGAGGACGTGGGGAGGGTATACGAGCAGTACTTC
>TRBV6-1|.|TRBJ2-2|.
CASSWLLNTGELFF
TGTGCCAGCAGTTGGTTACTGAACACCGGGGAGCTGTTTTTT
>TRBV6-5|.|TRBJ2-1|TRBD1
CASSSPGQGSSEQFF
TGTGCCAGCAGTTCACCGGGACAGGGGTCGAGTGAGCAGTTCTTC
>TRBV28|.|TRBJ2-1|TRBD1
CASSNPGQGSYNEQFF
TGTGCCAGCAGCAATCCCGGACAGGGCTCCTACAATGAGCAGTTCTTC
>TRBV5-6|.|TRBJ1-5|.
CASSLYEAGGYSNQPQHF
TGTGCCAGCAGCTTGTATGAGGCTGGCGGGTATAGCAATCAGCCCCAGCATTTT
>TRBV27|.|TRBJ2-5|.
CASSSGGTRETQYF
TGTGCCAGCAGTAGCGGCGGGACTCGGGAGACCCAGTACTTC
>TRBV30|.|TRBJ2-5|TRBD2
CAWQTSGSQETQYF
TGTGCCTGGCAGACTAGCGGGAGCCAAGAGACCCAGTACTTC
>TRBV6-1|.|TRBJ1-2|TRBD1
CASKVHHDREGYTF
TGTGCCAGCAAGGTTCATCACGACAGGGAGGGCTACACCTTC
>TRBV11-3|.|TRBJ1-5|TRBD1
CASSAGGSNQPQHF
TGTGCCAGCAGCGCAGGGGGGAGCAATCAGCCCCAGCATTTT
>TRBV9|few|TRBJ1-6|.
CASSVLGADSPLHF
TGTGCCAGCAGCGTTCTGGGGGCGGATTCACCCCTCCACTTT
>TRBV11-3|.|TRBJ1-1|.
CASSLGLSGTEAFF
TGTGCCAGCAGCTTAGGTCTGTCGGGCACTGAAGCTTTCTTT
>TRBV11-2|.|TRBJ1-5|.
CASSLDSGDNQPQHF
TGTGCCAGCAGCTTAGATTCAGGGGACAATCAGCCCCAGCATTTT
>TRBV5-6|.|TRBJ1-2|TRBD1
CASSAPGQGAGYTF
TGTGCCAGCAGCGCCCCGGGACAGGGGGCTGGCTACACCTTC
>TRBV2|.|TRBJ1-1|.
CASSEPGGGTEAFF
TGTGCCAGCAGTGAGCCGGGAGGAGGGACTGAAGCTTTCTTT
>TRBV29-1|few|TRBJ1-2|.
CSVTDGYGYTF
TGCAGCGTGACTGACGGCTATGGCTACACCTTC
>TRBV6-6|.|TRBJ2-7|TRBD2
CASSTAGGGVYEQYF
TGTGCCAGCAGTACCGCCGGGGGGGGCGTCTACGAGCAGTACTTC
>TRBV28|.|TRBJ1-3|.
CASRGGLSSGNTIYF
TGTGCCAGCAGGGGGGGACTGTCCTCTGGAAACACCATATATTTT
>TRBV7-2|.|TRBJ1-1|TRBD1
CASSLTGTGFTEAFF
TGTGCCAGCAGCCTCACGGGGACAGGGTTCACTGAAGCTTTCTTT
>TRBV11-2|few|TRBJ1-2|TRBD1
CASSSGQGTGYTF
TGTGCCAGCAGCTCGGGACAGGGGACTGGCTACACCTTC
>TRBV6-1|.|TRBJ1-1|.
CASSMDRTEAFF
TGTGCCAGCAGTATGGACAGAACTGAAGCTTTCTTT
>TRBV5-6|.|TRBJ2-5|TRBD2
CASSLVLGGGTQETQYF
TGTGCCAGCAGCTTGGTGCTTGGCGGGGGGACGCAAGAGACCCAGTACTTC
>TRBV19|few|TRBJ2-2|.
CASSSGELFF
TGTGCCAGTAGCTCTGGGGAGCTGTTTTTT
>TRBV6-1|once|TRBJ2-7|.
CASSDGKLEEQYF
TGTGCCAGCAGTGATGGTAAGCTCGAGGAGCAGTACTTC
>TRBV2|.|TRBJ2-1|.
CASRPTSMGEQFF
TGTGCCAGCAGACCGACTAGTATGGGTGAGCAGTTCTTC
>TRBV7-7|.|TRBJ2-5|.
CASSPRLNLQETQYF
TGTGCTAGCAGTCCTAGGTTAAACCTACAAGAGACCCAGTACTTC
>TRBV6-1|.|TRBJ2-3|TRBD1
CATRQGSTDTQYF
TGTGCCACCCGACAGGGCTCGACAGATACGCAGTATTTT
>TRBV9|.|TRBJ2-3|.
CASSIDHRATDTQYF
TGTGCCAGCAGCATAGACCACAGGGCAACAGATACGCAGTATTTT
>TRBV27|once|TRBJ1-4|.
CASSQQGANEKLFF
TGTGCCAGCAGTCAACAGGGAGCTAATGAAAAACTGTTTTTT
>TRBV5-6|.|TRBJ2-3|.
CASSLVNGFGGTDTQYF
TGTGCCAGCAGCTTGGTGAATGGGTTTGGAGGCACAGATACGCAGTATTTT
>TRBV7-9|once|TRBJ1-2|.
CASSLARASWGLSGYTF
TGTGCCAGCAGCTTAGCGCGCGCTAGTTGGGGGCTGAGTGGCTACACCTTC
>TRBV5-1|.|TRBJ2-4|TRBD1
CASRSIKTGWNIQYF
TGCGCCAGCCGCTCGATAAAGACAGGGTGGAACATTCAGTACTTC
>TRBV7-7|.|TRBJ2-1|.
CASSSTRVNEQFF
TGTGCCAGCAGCTCTACTAGGGTCAATGAGCAGTTCTTC
>TRBV6-5|.|TRBJ2-3|.
CASSYSRSTDTQYF
TGTGCCAGCAGTTACTCGAGAAGCACAGATACGCAGTATTTT
>TRBV27|.|TRBJ2-2|.
CASTSGTGELFF
TGTGCCAGCACCAGCGGGACCGGGGAGCTGTTTTTT
>TRBV11-2|.|TRBJ1-1|TRBD1
CASSLTGGMAEAFF
TGTGCCAGCAGCTTGACAGGGGGTATGGCTGAAGCTTTCTTT
>TRBV12-5|.|TRBJ1-5|.
CASGFTRGWDSNQPQHF
TGTGCTAGTGGTTTTACCAGGGGATGGGATAGCAATCAGCCCCAGCATTTT
>TRBV7-9|.|TRBJ1-5|TRBD1
CASSLGTGSQPQHF
TGTGCCAGCAGCTTGGGGACAGGGTCACAGCCCCAGCATTTT
>TRBV7-7|.|TRBJ2-5|TRBD1
CASSFADREGETQYF
TGTGCTAGCAGCTTCGCGGACAGGGAAGGAGAGACCCAGTACTTC
>TRBV6-5|.|TRBJ2-2|TRBD1
CASSYPQGAVTGELFF
TGTGCCAGCAGTTACCCCCAGGGGGCGGTCACCGGGGAGCTGTTTTTT
>TRBV5-1|.|TRBJ2-1|.
CASSPRLADEQFF
TGCGCCAGCAGCCCTAGACTCGCTGATGAGCAGTTCTTC